The T cell receptor beta chain under discussion was sequenced for a study of T cell repertoires in cytomegalovirus infection (dated by TCRdb to between 2018 and 2020). About the study as a whole: Because public TCR beta signatures pointed to carriage of CMV infection together with the matching HLA type, the HLA type of each donor mattered for the analysis. Here is what the overall study found, with its caveats: In the ex vivo response, HLA-C-restricted CMV-specific TCR beta clonotypes were dominant, and in two of eight donors the single most frequent clonotype came from this HLA-C-restricted group. In both this cohort and an independent cohort of some 370 donors, the cumulative frequency of public TCR beta family members distinguished carriers of CMV infection plus the relevant HLA type.

CDR1 and CDR2 (ENHRY, SYGVKD) derive from the germline V gene. The V and J ends are trimmed by 7 bases and 1 base, leaving 11 bases between them. The CDR3 spans 14 residues, from the cysteine through the phenylalanine. Just CDR3 DNA is preserved here, 42 bases in frame from base 1. Sequencing relied on an Illumina HiSeq 1500. TCRdb took the public reads, trimmed them with fastp at Q25, ran MiXCR for clone calling and kept in-frame beta chains. Merged by CDR3 protein, the rows form single entries marked with the most common genes and DNA. This sample has about 360,000 distinct CDR3 sequences in its table, and less than 20% of those were observed once. Approximately 8% of the sample belongs to the ten largest clones. This clonotype occurred a few times. This receptor's antigen is unknown. Base qualities are not recorded, but no much larger clone differs from it by a single base.

The sequence joins TRBV10-3 to TRBJ1-5; the D segment cannot be called with confidence. The clonotype comes from a human donor in good health (CMV status not recorded). Some clones in this sample may be carry-over from other donors' samples. The specimen was PBMCs. CDR3 sequence: CAIKAIGSNQPQHF. In nucleotide form, the sequence is TGTGCCATCAAGGCCATCGGGAGCAATCAGCCCCAGCATTTT.